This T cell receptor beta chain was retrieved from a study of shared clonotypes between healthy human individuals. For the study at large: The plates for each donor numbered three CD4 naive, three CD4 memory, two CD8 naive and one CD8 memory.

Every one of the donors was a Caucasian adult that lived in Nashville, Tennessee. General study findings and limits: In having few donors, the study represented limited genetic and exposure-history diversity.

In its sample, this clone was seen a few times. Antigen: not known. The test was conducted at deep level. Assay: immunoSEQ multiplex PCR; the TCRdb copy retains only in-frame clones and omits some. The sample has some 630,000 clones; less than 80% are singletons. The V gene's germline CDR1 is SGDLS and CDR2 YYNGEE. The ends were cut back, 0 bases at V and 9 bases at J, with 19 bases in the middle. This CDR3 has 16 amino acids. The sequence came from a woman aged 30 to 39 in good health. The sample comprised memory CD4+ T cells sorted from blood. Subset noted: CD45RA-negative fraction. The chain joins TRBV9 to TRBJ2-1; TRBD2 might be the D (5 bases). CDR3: CASSVAGVRGSGEQFF. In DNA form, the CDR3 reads TGTGCCAGCAGCGTAGCTGGGGTCCGGGGTTCGGGTGAGCAGTTCTTC.